These 15 T cell receptor beta chains were all obtained from the same sample, sequenced in a study of naive and memory T cell subsets. TCR cDNA received a 3' ligated oligonucleotide that carried a UMI. The SP2 primer and nested alpha and beta constant region primers amplified ligated cDNA in four rounds. TCRdb independently ran MiXCR on the 5' RACE reads; one entry per CDR3 protein. The sample includes tens of thousands of distinct CDR3 sequences, approximately 7.2% of them seen just once. Receptors were obtained from a male donor in good health.

This clonotype has only a few counts. The chain carries TRBV12-3 or TRBV12-4 and TRBJ1-2; a possible D gene is TRBD1 (5 bases). With 5 bases removed from V and 7 bases from J, the gap between germline ends came to 14 bases. There are 13 residues in the CDR3. The CDR3 DNA follows: TGTGCCAGCAGTAGCGGGACGCCCTTTGGCTACACCTTC. This encodes CASSSGTPFGYTF.

The V and J genes are TRBV6-5 and TRBJ1-4, with D hard to call. Germline loops: CDR1 MNHEY, CDR2 SVGAGI. This CDR3 is built from 16 residues. The ends were cut back, 5 bases at V and 5 bases at J, with 18 bases in the middle. CDR3 loop: CASSHPAPGINEKLFF. The CDR3 region has the DNA TGTGCCAGCAGTCACCCAGCGCCGGGGATAAATGAAAAACTGTTTTTT.

This clonotype occurred many times. The CDR3 DNA follows: TGCAGCGTTGAGAGGCAGGGGGGGGTCGAGACCCAGTACTTC. Translation: CSVERQGGVETQYF. This chain connects TRBV29-1 to TRBJ2-5; D possibly matches TRBD1 or TRBD2 (7 bases each). The CDR3 length is 14 residues. V was pared by 3 bases and J by 5 bases, with 16 bases between. Germline CDR1 reads SQVTM; CDR2 reads ANQGSEA.

In this sample, this clonotype turned up many times. This chain connects TRBV20-1 to TRBJ1-2, with D perhaps TRBD1 (5 bases). CDR1 is DFQATT and CDR2 is SNEGSKA in the germline V gene (reference sequence). The CDR3 spans 11 residues. CDR3 nucleotide sequence: TGCCAAGTCCAGGGTTTATATGGCTACACCTTC. This encodes CQVQGLYGYTF.

This clonotype was seen a handful of times. This chain uses TRBV7-6 with TRBJ2-6; D is perhaps TRBD2 (5 bases). In germline, CDR1 is SGHVS, CDR2 FNYEAQ. V lost 5 bases and J 3 bases, leaving 11 bases between the germline ends. This CDR3 is 15 amino acids long. As DNA, the CDR3 is TGTGCCAGCAGCCCGGAGGCCGGTGGGGCCAACGTCCTGACTTTC. Translating it yields CASSPEAGGANVLTF.

The sample holds many counts of this clonotype. The chain combines TRBV18 with TRBJ2-5; no clear D gene. CDR1 KGHSH and CDR2 LQKENI come from the germline V gene. Trimming removed 2 bases from V and 5 bases from J, with 15 bases in between. This CDR3 spans 15 amino acids. In DNA, the CDR3 is TGTGCCAGCTCACCAAGAAAAGAGCTGTGGGAGACCCAGTACTTC. It specifies CASSPRKELWETQYF.

This clonotype has more than one count but fewer than ten. The chain carries TRBV5-1 and TRBJ2-7; TRBD1 matches at 11 bases. The CDR3 is made up of 15 amino acids. The V gene's germline CDR1 is SGHRS and CDR2 YFSETQ. Unmatched junction bases numbered 6, after V lost 3 bases and J lost 4 bases. The CDR3: CASSWGQGEAYEQYF. As DNA, the CDR3 is TGCGCCAGCAGCTGGGGACAGGGGGAGGCGTACGAGCAGTACTTC.

This clonotype was observed many times. The rearrangement joins TRBV6-6 to TRBJ2-3; a weak D match, TRBD2 (6 bases). The ends were cut back, 4 bases at V and 4 bases at J, with 12 bases in the middle. This CDR3 is 14 amino acids long. Germline CDR1 reads MNHNY; CDR2 reads SVGAGI (reference sequence). CDR3 amino acids: CASSLLAHPDTQYF. CDR3 coding DNA: TGTGCCAGCAGTTTACTAGCCCACCCAGATACGCAGTATTTT.

This clonotype appeared many times. The chain carries TRBV29-1 and TRBJ2-2, with D perhaps matching TRBD1 or TRBD2 (5 bases each). This CDR3 comprises 12 residues. Per the germline V gene, CDR1 is SQVTM and CDR2 is ANQGSEA. V was trimmed by 1 base and J by 6 bases, leaving 6 bases between them. The CDR3 sequence: CSVEAGPGELFF. Written as DNA, the CDR3 is TGCAGCGTTGAAGCGGGGCCCGGGGAGCTGTTTTTT.

Ten or more counts support this clonotype. The CDR3 DNA follows: TGCGCCAGCAGCTCCTCCGGGACTAGCGGGGGCAATCAGTTCTTC. Its protein product is CASSSSGTSGGNQFF. V gene TRBV5-1 combines with J gene TRBJ2-1; 14 nucleotides match TRBD2. The germline CDR1 and CDR2 sequences are SGHRS and YFSETQ. This CDR3 is 15 amino acids long. V lost 3 bases to trimming and J lost 13 bases; unmatched junction nucleotides: 9.

This clonotype was detected only a few times. The chain combines TRBV6-1 with TRBJ1-2; D ambiguous. The CDR3 has 12 residues. Between the trimmed V and J ends, which lost 0 bases and 8 bases, there was a span of 7 bases. Germline assignment: CDR1 MNHNS and CDR2 SASEGT. CDR3 sequence (DNA): TGTGCCAGCAGTGAAGCTTTGGGAGGCTACACCTTC. Translating it yields CASSEALGGYTF.

The sample holds many counts of this clonotype. The V and J genes are TRBV12-3 or TRBV12-4 and TRBJ2-3; 7 bases are a match to TRBD2. This CDR3 contains 18 residues. V dropped 3 bases and J dropped 0; count of bases not matched to a gene: 12. The CDR3 here is CASSFFSGLPSSTDTQYF. CDR3 nucleotide sequence: TGTGCCAGCAGTTTCTTTAGCGGGCTTCCTTCTAGCACAGATACGCAGTATTTT.

This clonotype was counted many times. The genes are TRBV12-3 or TRBV12-4 and TRBJ2-1; 11 bases match TRBD1. The CDR3 contains 15 residues. After removal of 6 bases from V and 5 bases from J, the junction contained 6 bases not matched to a gene. The chain's CDR3 is CASRRDRGWDNEQFF. The CDR3 DNA reads as TGTGCCAGCAGGAGGGACAGGGGGTGGGACAATGAGCAGTTCTTC.

The chain combines TRBV3-1 with TRBJ1-1, with 9 bases matching TRBD1. The CDR3 length is 14 residues. CDR1 is LGHDT and CDR2 is YNNKEL in the germline V gene (reference sequence). J lost 6 bases, V lost 4 bases, and 6 bases had no gene match. This CDR3 is CASSPTGGRAEAFF. CDR3 DNA: TGTGCCAGCAGCCCCACAGGGGGCCGAGCTGAAGCTTTCTTT.

This clonotype was picked up many times. The chain links TRBV18 to TRBJ2-7; D possibly corresponds to TRBD2 (7 bases). Trimming stripped 2 bases from V and 5 bases from J, with 16 bases between. This CDR3 spans 15 amino acids. The germline CDR1 and CDR2 sequences are KGHSH and LQKENI. CDR3 residues: CASSPEEGGLHEQYF. CDR3 DNA: TGTGCCAGCTCACCAGAGGAGGGGGGGCTCCACGAGCAGTACTTC.